This TCR beta chain stems from a study of spatial heterogeneity in lung cancer. The overall study: Raw reads showed each unique TCR and UMI combination turning up more than ten times on average.

This clonotype was recorded at least ten times. Little can be read into the size of this beta chain, an off-target read in a library designed for alpha chains. Specified time point: sample taken at primary tumor resection. Whole RNA, isolated from tumor, nontumor lung or frozen PBMC, was sequenced without prior sorting. V was pared by 3 bases and J by 4 bases, with 8 bases of the junction left unmatched. Germline V CDR1 and CDR2: MDHEN, SYDVKM. The CDR3 is 16 residues long. Unique molecular identifiers, one per molecule, were present on every TCR cDNA molecule. TCRdb called the 5' RACE reads again in MiXCR, with one record for every CDR3 protein. The sample includes a few thousand distinct CDR3 sequences, 2.5% to 4% of them seen just once.

The J gene is TRBJ2-1, the V gene TRBV28; TRBD1 aligns across 8 bases. This specimen was lung tissue, taken at surgery. The TCR comes from a human donor with early-stage non-small cell lung cancer. CDR3 DNA: TGTGCCAGCAGTTTTGTTTCAGGGGGCGCGTACAATGAGCAGTTCTTC. This translates into CASSFVSGGAYNEQFF.